The next 27 T cell receptor beta chains were all read from a single sample in a study of T cell clonality in common variable immunodeficiency. Study observations and caveats: Reportedly, TCR beta sequences from common variable immunodeficiency showed fewer deletions and N-nucleotide insertions.

No antigen has been identified for these receptors. Data came from immunoSEQ multiplex PCR; TCRdb stores just in-frame clones and leaves some out. The profile covers more than 30,000 clones, none occurring a single time. Sequencing was done on a sample of peripheral blood mononuclear cells. Receptors originate from a human donor with common variable immunodeficiency.

As for this clone: The CDR3 end is not reached by the read, which stops 3 residues before it; the germline J gene fills it in. The chain couples TRBV6-2 or TRBV6-3 to TRBJ1-6; TRBD1 agrees at 7 bases. The CDR3 is 13 amino acids. CDR1 and CDR2 (germline): MNHEY, SVGEGT. V gave up 7 bases and J gave up 7 bases; unmatched junction bases: 4. The chain's CDR3 is CASKGAVNSPLHF. The sequenced CDR3 bases are TGTGCCAGCAAGGGGGCAGTCAATTCACCC.

This clone occurred a few times. The missing CDR3 end, 3 residues past where the read stops, is filled in from the germline J gene. V is TRBV5-1 and J is TRBJ1-2; possible D gene TRBD1, 5 bases. CDR1 SGHRS and CDR2 YFSETQ come from the germline V gene. CDR3 size: 14 residues. The ends were cut back, 4 bases at V and 7 bases at J, with 17 bases in the middle. The part of the CDR3 DNA that was read is TGCGCCAGCAGCCTCCAGGGATCCGCTAGTGGC. The encoded protein is CASSLQGSASG. The full CDR3 protein reads CASSLQGSASGYTF.

This clone was seen more than once but under ten times. The read gets to within 3 residues of the CDR3 end, and the germline J gene fills in the rest. The V gene is TRBV2, the J gene TRBJ2-3, with D possibly TRBD2 on 6 matching bases. The CDR3 contains 15 residues. Germline CDR1 reads SNHLY; CDR2 reads FYNNEI. Trimming removed 6 bases from V and 4 bases from J, with 17 bases in between. The CDR3 loop reads CASSPYERAADTQYF. The covered CDR3 bases are TGTGCCAGCAGCCCCTACGAGCGGGCAGCAGATACG. Complete variable domain (other parts from reference TRBV2 and TRBJ2-3): EPEVTQTPSHQVTQMGQEVILRCVPISNHLYFYWYRQILGQKVEFLVSFYNNEISEKSEIFDDQFSVERPDGSNFTLKIRSTKLEDSAMYFCASSPYERAADTQYFGPGTRLTVL.

This clone was recorded at least ten times. From the germline J gene comes the end of the CDR3, since the read stops 3 residues before it. The chain employs TRBV7-9 and TRBJ1-2; D unclear. The V gene lost 1 base and the J gene lost 7 bases, with 4 bases spanning the gap. Germline values: CDR1 SEHNR, CDR2 FQNEAQ (reference sequence). The CDR3 is made up of 11 amino acids. The CDR3 sequence: CASSLDTGYTF. The covered CDR3 bases are TGTGCCAGCAGCTTAGACACTGGC.

As for this clone: Read data end 3 residues before the CDR3 end; the end is taken from the germline J gene. The chain uses TRBV7-2 and TRBJ2-1; D ambiguous. The CDR3 consists of 12 residues. V lost 2 bases, J lost 7 bases, and 6 bases lay in between. CDR1 is SGHTA, CDR2 FQGNSA, per germline. The chain's CDR3 is CASSLTRNEQFF. CDR3 DNA (partial): TGTGCCAGCAGCTTAACGAGGAATGAG.

This clone has at least ten counts. The CDR3 is cut off 3 residues early in the read; its end comes from the germline J gene. V gene TRBV10-3 combines with J gene TRBJ2-5, with 7 bases that match TRBD1. This CDR3 has 13 residues. Germline CDR1 ENHRY, CDR2 SYGVKD. The ends lost 2 bases at V and 5 bases at J; junction bases unmatched: 2. CDR3 amino acids: CAISEGTVETQYF. Incomplete CDR3 DNA: TGTGCCATCAGTGAGGGGACAGTCGAGACC.

As regards this clone: The CDR3 extends 3 residues past the end of the read, so its final part is completed from the germline J gene. The V gene is TRBV7-3, the J gene TRBJ2-3; no reliable D call. Trimming left V 5 bases short and J 2 bases short, with 14 bases between. Looked up from germline, CDR1 is SGHTA and CDR2 is FQGTGA. This CDR3 comprises 15 residues. Partial CDR3 DNA: TGTGCCAGCAGCCTCAGGCGTGCCTCCACAGATACG. As protein: CASSLRRASTDT. The whole CDR3 sequence is CASSLRRASTDTQYF.

As for this clone: The read is 3 residues too short to cover the CDR3 end, so that end is filled in from the germline J gene. The chain employs TRBV5-5 and TRBJ2-7; D possibly corresponds to TRBD2 (6 bases). V lost 6 bases and J lost 5, with 21 bases in between. Germline CDR1 is SGHKS and CDR2 is YYEKEE (reference sequence). The CDR3 consists of 15 residues. Partial CDR3 DNA: TGTGCCAGCACCTCGAGAATAGCGGAGCCTCACGAG. This translates into CASTSRIAEPHE. The entire CDR3 reads CASTSRIAEPHEQYF. Combining the CDR3 with reference TRBV5-5 and TRBJ2-7 gives the whole variable domain DAGVTQSPTHLIKTRGQQVTLRCSPISGHKSVSWYQQVLGQGPQFIFQYYEKEERGRGNFPDRFSARQFPNYSSELNVNALLLGDSALYLCASTSRIAEPHEQYFGPGTRLTVT.

Ten or more counts support this clone. The read is 3 residues too short to cover the CDR3 end, so that end is filled in from the germline J gene. The chain is built from TRBV29-1 and TRBJ2-7; 8 bases are a match to TRBD2. The CDR3 extends over 15 amino acids. The germline V gene encodes CDR1 SQVTM and CDR2 ANQGSEA. The V segment lost 6 bases and the J segment 0 bases; nucleotides outside the gene matches: 10. The sequenced CDR3 bases are TGCAGCGTATCCGGGGGGGACTGGAGCTCCTACGAG. Translation gives CSVSGGDWSSYE. From start to end, the CDR3 is CSVSGGDWSSYEQYF.

A few counts support this clone. The read halts 3 residues ahead of the CDR3 end, with the missing end drawn from the germline J gene. V gene TRBV6-2 or TRBV6-3 combines with J gene TRBJ2-5; D is perhaps TRBD2 (6 bases). With 6 bases removed from V and 5 bases from J, the gap between germline ends came to 16 bases. Germline loops: CDR1 MNHEY, CDR2 SVGEGT. The CDR3 spans 14 residues. Partial CDR3 DNA: TGTGCCAGCAGCCTCGGGGGTGGGGCGGAGACC. This translates into CASSLGGGAET. The entire CDR3 protein is CASSLGGGAETQYF.

The part of the CDR3 DNA that was read is TGTGCCAGCAGCTTAGGGGGAGCCAAAAACATT. This gives the protein CASSLGGAKNI. Given in full, the CDR3 is CASSLGGAKNIQYF. The chain carries TRBV5-6 and TRBJ2-4, with D possibly matching TRBD1 (6 bases). The DNA ends 3 residues before the CDR3 does, and the rest of the CDR3 is filled in from the germline J gene. V was cut by 2 bases and J by 0 bases, with 6 bases left in between. The germline CDR1 and CDR2 sequences are SGHDT and YYEEEE. The CDR3 covers 14 residues.

In its sample, this clone was seen many times. From the germline J gene comes the end of the CDR3, since the read stops 3 residues before it. The chain recombines TRBV29-1 with TRBJ1-3, with a possible D match to TRBD1 (6 bases). The CDR3 is made up of 14 amino acids. Germline V CDR1 and CDR2: SQVTM, ANQGSEA. The V end was cut by 4 bases, the J end by 2 bases, with 12 bases between. CDR3 region: CSVGLQGPGNTIYF. The CDR3 DNA, read in part, is TGCAGCGTTGGCCTACAGGGCCCTGGAAACACC.

This clone came up many times. The read stops 3 residues short of the end of the CDR3; the missing end is completed from the germline J gene. This sequence joins TRBV5-1 and TRBJ1-4; 7 bases map to TRBD1. Germline lookup yields CDR1 SGHRS and CDR2 YFSETQ. This CDR3 has 14 residues. The V segment lost 5 bases and the J segment 7 bases; nucleotides outside the gene matches: 8. Incomplete CDR3 DNA: TGCGCCAGCAGGGCCGGGACAGAGGTTGAAAAA. It encodes CASRAGTEVEK. The whole CDR3 protein reads CASRAGTEVEKLFF.

On this clone itself: The read gets to within 3 residues of the CDR3 end, and the germline J gene fills in the rest. The chain couples TRBV6-1 to TRBJ2-1; 10 nucleotides match TRBD2. CDR1 and CDR2 (germline): MNHNS, SASEGT. Unmatched junction bases numbered 8, after V lost 4 bases and J lost 5 bases. This CDR3 is built from 16 residues. Incomplete CDR3 DNA: TGTGCCAGCAGTGGGGGGACTAGCGCGTTTAACAATGAG. Translated, it gives CASSGGTSAFNNE. The full CDR3 sequence reads CASSGGTSAFNNEQFF.

A word on this clone: The read ends 3 residues before the CDR3 terminus; that terminus is restored from the germline J gene. The chain has TRBV5-6 and TRBJ1-4, with TRBD1 as a possible D gene (6 bases). V lost 2 bases and J lost 7, with 12 bases in between. This CDR3 contains 14 residues. Germline V gene sequence: CDR1 SGHDT, CDR2 YYEEEE. The CDR3 reads CASSLGGAGEKLFF. CDR3 DNA, as far as it was read: TGTGCCAGCAGCTTAGGGGGGGCGGGTGAAAAA.

This clone is medium-sized. The observed sequence ends 3 residues before the CDR3 terminus, with the missing tail filled in from the germline J gene. The chain is built from TRBV10-3 and TRBJ1-3; D is undetermined. The germline V gene encodes CDR1 ENHRY and CDR2 SYGVKD. CDR3 size: 15 residues. Deletions cut 2 bases from V and 4 bases from J, with 12 bases between. The CDR3 loop is CAISEEGRSGNTIYF. CDR3 DNA (partial): TGTGCCATCAGTGAGGAAGGCCGTTCGGGAAACACC.

This clone was found a few times. CDR3 region: CASSLLVGLPDEQFF. CDR3 DNA, as far as it was read: TGTGCCAGCAGCTTATTAGTGGGACTTCCTGATGAG. The rearrangement joins TRBV7-9 to TRBJ2-1; a weak D match, TRBD2 (6 bases). The CDR3 end is not reached by the read, which stops 3 residues before it; the germline J gene fills it in. CDR3 length: 15 amino acids. The V end lost 2 bases, the J end lost 8 bases, and 16 bases lay between the germline ends. In germline, CDR1 is SEHNR, CDR2 FQNEAQ (reference sequence).

In its sample, this clone was seen a few times. CDR3 sequence: CASSNFYTGSYNEQFF. Partial CDR3 DNA: TGTGCCAGCAGCAATTTTTACACGGGCTCCTACAATGAG. The chain carries TRBV7-3 and TRBJ2-1; D gene unclear. The CDR3 end falls 3 residues outside the read, so it is completed with the germline J gene. The germline V gene encodes CDR1 SGHTA and CDR2 FQGTGA. V shed 5 bases and J shed 0 bases, with 14 bases lying between them. The CDR3 has 16 residues.

As for this clone: The missing CDR3 end, 3 residues past where the read stops, is filled in from the germline J gene. The chain couples TRBV7-9 to TRBJ1-2; 7 nucleotides match TRBD1. From germline, CDR1 is SEHNR and CDR2 FQNEAQ (reference sequence). Unmatched junction bases numbered 6, after V lost 3 bases and J lost 5 bases. The CDR3 is 14 amino acids. The sequenced CDR3 bases are TGTGCCAGCAGCTTTGACAGGGAACGATATGGC. This translates into CASSFDRERYG. The entire CDR3 protein reads CASSFDRERYGYTF.

Comment on this clone: The CDR3 end lies 3 residues beyond the end of the read and is filled in from the germline J gene. This chain uses TRBV2 with TRBJ2-5, with 7 bases identical to TRBD1. The CDR3 is 13 residues long. Looked up from germline, CDR1 is SNHLY and CDR2 is FYNNEI. Trimming removed 6 bases from V and 6 bases from J; junction bases left unmatched: 7. CDR3: CASRTGANKTQYF. Incomplete CDR3 DNA: TGTGCCAGCAGAACAGGGGCCAATAAGACC.

This clone was recorded a few times. The read ends 3 residues early relative to the CDR3; the germline J gene fills the gap. The gene calls are TRBV2 and TRBJ2-1; TRBD2 matches 12 bases. The ends lost 7 bases at V and 8 bases at J; junction bases unmatched: 9. Germline CDR1 SNHLY, CDR2 FYNNEI. The CDR3 runs 15 residues. CDR3 DNA, as far as it was read: TGTGCCAGCAAGCAAACTAGCGGGAGGATAGATGAG. Amino acid sequence: CASKQTSGRIDE. The CDR3, in full, reads CASKQTSGRIDEQFF.

This clone was picked up many times. Coverage ceases 3 residues before the CDR3 finishes, and the germline J gene fills in the end. This chain uses TRBV11-3 with TRBJ2-3; unclear D gene. The germline CDR1 and CDR2 sequences are SGHNT and YENEEA. Trimming left V 5 bases short and J 4 bases short, with 10 bases between. The CDR3 sequence is 13 residues long. The CDR3 region is CASSPLPADTQYF. The DNA read from the CDR3 is TGTGCCAGCAGCCCGCTTCCGGCAGATACG.

Many counts were recorded for this clone. From the germline J gene comes the end of the CDR3, since the read stops 3 residues before it. The chain joins TRBV5-6 to TRBJ2-6; weak D call: TRBD1 (5 bases). The germline V and J ends were trimmed by 0 bases and 1 base, with 5 bases remaining between them. CDR3 length: 15 amino acids. Germline loops: CDR1 SGHDT, CDR2 YYEEEE. CDR3 bases read: TGTGCCAGCAGCTTGGGACAGTCTGGGGCCAACGTC. It encodes CASSLGQSGANV. The full CDR3 reads CASSLGQSGANVLTF.

This clone was recorded many times. The CDR3 end falls 3 residues outside the read, so it is completed with the germline J gene. The V and J genes are TRBV20-1 and TRBJ1-5, with unresolved D. Trimming cost V 7 bases and J 4 bases, with 11 bases left between them. The CDR3 spans 12 residues. Germline CDR1 reads DFQATT; CDR2 reads SNEGSKA (reference sequence). Incomplete CDR3 DNA: TGCAGTGAGGGTCTCCTTAATCAGCCC. Amino acids: CSEGLLNQP. In full, the CDR3 reads CSEGLLNQPQHF.

This clone was detected many times. With the read ending 3 residues before the CDR3 end, the germline J gene is used to fill in that end. The chain has TRBV20-1 and TRBJ2-2; weak D call: TRBD1 (6 bases). V dropped 3 bases and J dropped 6 bases, with 14 bases sitting between them. Germline V gene sequence: CDR1 DFQATT, CDR2 SNEGSKA (reference sequence). The length of the CDR3 is 14 residues. The DNA read from the CDR3 is TGCAGTGCTAGTGGGTGGGGGCTGGCCGGGGAG. It codes for CSASGWGLAGE. The whole CDR3 sequence reads CSASGWGLAGELFF.

This clone turned up a few times. The read finishes 3 residues shy of the CDR3 end, and the germline J gene is used to complete it. J is TRBJ1-2 and V is TRBV7-9; tentatively, D is TRBD1 (5 bases). Trimming pared 7 bases from V and 0 bases from J, leaving 12 bases between. The CDR3 spans 14 residues. From germline, CDR1 is SEHNR and CDR2 FQNEAQ (reference sequence). CDR3 loop: CASTPYRSNYGYTF. The sequenced CDR3 bases are TGTGCCAGCACCCCTTACAGGTCTAACTATGGC.

With respect to this clone: The read comes to an end 3 residues before the CDR3 does, leaving the germline J gene to fill in the end. The V and J genes are TRBV7-3 and TRBJ2-7; TRBD1 agrees at 9 bases. There are 14 residues in the CDR3. The germline CDR1 and CDR2 sequences are SGHTA and FQGTGA. V gave up 6 bases and J gave up 1 base; unmatched junction bases: 4. The DNA read from the CDR3 is TGTGCCAGCAGTCGGGACAGGGAATCCTACGAG. Translating it yields CASSRDRESYE. The complete CDR3 reads CASSRDRESYEQYF.